This note documents a single T cell receptor beta chain sequence. The CDR3 consists of 14 residues. The germline gives CDR1 LNHDA, CDR2 SQIVND (reference sequence). V dropped 5 bases and J dropped 5; count of bases not matched to a gene: 3. This sample stems from a study of blood T cell repertoires in COVID-19. The wider study: Some COVID-19 samples were acute and others convalescent; all came from the United States, Italy and Spain. T cells, B-cell-depleted T cells, or PBMCs supplied cDNA or gDNA.

Per the original data handling: Using reference gene primer amplification, nucleated cell counts were estimated. Some clones are missing from TCRdb's copy, which holds only in-frame ones; the method was immunoSEQ multiplex PCR. Clone size and V and J calls were adopted from that table, with D and trimming inferred from the DNA. The sample lists under 300,000 clones, approximately 90% occurring once. Adults between roughly 18 and 95 years of age took part from under 30 US areas. The origin of this receptor is a woman in her thirties or forties with acute COVID-19. The chain links TRBV19 to TRBJ2-5; 12 nucleotides align to TRBD2. Material for sequencing was PBMCs or T cells enriched from blood (not recorded which). The CDR3 bases are TGTGCCAGTAGTCAGACTAGCGGGAGTGAGACCCAGTACTTC. Amino acids: CASSQTSGSETQYF.